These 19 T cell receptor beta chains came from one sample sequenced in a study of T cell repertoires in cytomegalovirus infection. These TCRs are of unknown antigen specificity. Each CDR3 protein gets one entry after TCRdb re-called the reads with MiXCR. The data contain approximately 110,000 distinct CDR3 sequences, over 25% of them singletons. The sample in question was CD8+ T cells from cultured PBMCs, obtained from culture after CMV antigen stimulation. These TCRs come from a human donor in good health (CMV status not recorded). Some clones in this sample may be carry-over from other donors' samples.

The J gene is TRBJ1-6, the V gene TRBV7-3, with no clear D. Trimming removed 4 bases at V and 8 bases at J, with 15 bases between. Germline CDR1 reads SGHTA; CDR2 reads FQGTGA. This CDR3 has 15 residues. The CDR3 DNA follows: TGTGCCAGCAGCTCATTGGGATACCCGGATTCACCCCTCCACTTT. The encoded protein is CASSSLGYPDSPLHF.

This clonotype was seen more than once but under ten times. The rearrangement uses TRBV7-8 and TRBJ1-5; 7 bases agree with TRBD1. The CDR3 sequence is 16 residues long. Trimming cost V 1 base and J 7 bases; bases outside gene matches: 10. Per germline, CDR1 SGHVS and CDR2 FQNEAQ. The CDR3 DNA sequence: TGTGCCAGCAGCTTAGGTAGACAGGGAGTCGGACAGCCCCAGCATTTT. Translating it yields CASSLGRQGVGQPQHF.

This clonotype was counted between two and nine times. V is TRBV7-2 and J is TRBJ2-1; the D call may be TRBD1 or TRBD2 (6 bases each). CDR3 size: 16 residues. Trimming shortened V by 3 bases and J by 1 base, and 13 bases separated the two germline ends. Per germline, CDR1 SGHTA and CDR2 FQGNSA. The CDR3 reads CASSLRGATSYNEQFF. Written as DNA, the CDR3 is TGTGCCAGCAGCTTGAGGGGGGCCACTTCCTACAATGAGCAGTTCTTC.

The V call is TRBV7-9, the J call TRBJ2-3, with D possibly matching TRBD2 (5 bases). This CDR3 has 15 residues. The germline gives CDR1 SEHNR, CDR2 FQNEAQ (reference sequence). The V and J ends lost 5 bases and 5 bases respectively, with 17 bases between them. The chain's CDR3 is CASSARKGGGDTQYF. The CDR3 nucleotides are TGTGCCAGCAGCGCCCGTAAGGGCGGAGGAGATACGCAGTATTTT. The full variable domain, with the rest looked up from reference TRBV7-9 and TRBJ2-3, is DTGVSQNPRHKITKRGQNVTFRCDPISEHNRLYWYRQTLGQGPEFLTYFQNEAQLEKSRLLSDRFSAERPKGSFSTLEIQRTEQGDSAMYLCASSARKGGGDTQYFGPGTRLTVL.

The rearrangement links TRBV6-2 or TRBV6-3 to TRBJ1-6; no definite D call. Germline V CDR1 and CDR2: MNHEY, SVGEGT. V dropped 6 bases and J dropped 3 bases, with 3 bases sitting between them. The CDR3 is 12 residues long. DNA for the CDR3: TGTGCCAGCAGGGGCTATAATTCACCCCTCCACTTT. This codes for CASRGYNSPLHF.

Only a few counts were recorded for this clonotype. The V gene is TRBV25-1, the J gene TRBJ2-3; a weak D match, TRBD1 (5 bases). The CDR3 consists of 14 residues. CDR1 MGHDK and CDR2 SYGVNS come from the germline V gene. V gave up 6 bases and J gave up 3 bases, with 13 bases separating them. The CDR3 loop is CASSWGQETDTQYF. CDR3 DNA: TGTGCCAGCAGCTGGGGCCAGGAAACAGATACGCAGTATTTT.

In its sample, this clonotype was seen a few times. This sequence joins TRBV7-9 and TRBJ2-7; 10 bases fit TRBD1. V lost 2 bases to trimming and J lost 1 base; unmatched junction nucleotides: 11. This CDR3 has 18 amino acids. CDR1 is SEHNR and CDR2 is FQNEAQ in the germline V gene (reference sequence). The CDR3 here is CASSLTPGGGQGSYEQYF. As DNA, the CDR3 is TGTGCCAGCAGCTTAACTCCGGGGGGGGGACAGGGGTCCTACGAGCAGTACTTC.

The CDR3 here is CASSLILQGAEDTQYF. The CDR3 bases are TGTGCCAGCAGCTTAATCCTACAGGGGGCCGAAGATACGCAGTATTTT. The chain has TRBV7-2 and TRBJ2-3; 9 bases match TRBD1. CDR3 length: 16 amino acids. The trim removed 2 bases at V and 5 bases at J, leaving 8 bases unmatched. CDR1 is SGHTA and CDR2 is FQGNSA in the germline V gene.

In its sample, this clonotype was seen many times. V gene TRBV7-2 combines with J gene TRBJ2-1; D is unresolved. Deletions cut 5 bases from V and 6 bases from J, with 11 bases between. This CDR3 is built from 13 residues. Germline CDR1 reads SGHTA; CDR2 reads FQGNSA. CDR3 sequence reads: CASSTPRSNEQFF. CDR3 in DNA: TGTGCCAGCAGCACCCCGAGGTCCAATGAGCAGTTCTTC.

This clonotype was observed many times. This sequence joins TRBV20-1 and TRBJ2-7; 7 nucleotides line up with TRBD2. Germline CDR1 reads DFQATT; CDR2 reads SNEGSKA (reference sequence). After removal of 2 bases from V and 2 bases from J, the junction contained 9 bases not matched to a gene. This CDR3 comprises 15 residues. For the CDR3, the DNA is TGCAGTGCTAGATCCCGGGACTACCAAACCTACGAGCAGTACTTC. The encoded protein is CSARSRDYQTYEQYF.

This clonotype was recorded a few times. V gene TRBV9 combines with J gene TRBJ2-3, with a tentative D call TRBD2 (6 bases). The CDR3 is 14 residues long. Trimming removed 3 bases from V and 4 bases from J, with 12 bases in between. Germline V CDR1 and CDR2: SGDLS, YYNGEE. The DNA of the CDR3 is TGTGCCAGCAGCGCCGGGGGTGGTCCAGATACGCAGTATTTT. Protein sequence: CASSAGGGPDTQYF.

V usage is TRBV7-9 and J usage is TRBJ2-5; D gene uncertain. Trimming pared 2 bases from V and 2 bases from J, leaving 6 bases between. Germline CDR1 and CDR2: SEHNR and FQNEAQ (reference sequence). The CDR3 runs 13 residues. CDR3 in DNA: TGTGCCAGCAGCTTACCCGGGCAAGAGACCCAGTACTTC. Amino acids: CASSLPGQETQYF.

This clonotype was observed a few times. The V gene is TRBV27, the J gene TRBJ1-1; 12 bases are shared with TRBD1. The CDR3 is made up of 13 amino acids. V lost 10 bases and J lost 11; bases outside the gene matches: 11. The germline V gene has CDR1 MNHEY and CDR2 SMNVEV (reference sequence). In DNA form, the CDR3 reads TGTGCCACCCCTGGGACAGGGGGCTGTTGGGCTTTCTTT. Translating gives CATPGTGGCWAFF.

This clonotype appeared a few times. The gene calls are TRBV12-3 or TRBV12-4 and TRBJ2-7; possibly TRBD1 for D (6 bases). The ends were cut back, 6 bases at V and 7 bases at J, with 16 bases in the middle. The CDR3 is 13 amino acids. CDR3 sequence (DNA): TGTGCCAGCAGCTTAACAGGGTCCTGGGAGCAGTACTTC. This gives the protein CASSLTGSWEQYF.

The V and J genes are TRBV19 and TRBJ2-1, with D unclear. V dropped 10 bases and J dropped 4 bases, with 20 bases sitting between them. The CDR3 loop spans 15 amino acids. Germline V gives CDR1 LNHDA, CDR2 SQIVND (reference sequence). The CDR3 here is CATQRSSLIYNEQFF. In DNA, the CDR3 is TGTGCCACCCAGAGGTCTAGTCTCATTTACAATGAGCAGTTCTTC.

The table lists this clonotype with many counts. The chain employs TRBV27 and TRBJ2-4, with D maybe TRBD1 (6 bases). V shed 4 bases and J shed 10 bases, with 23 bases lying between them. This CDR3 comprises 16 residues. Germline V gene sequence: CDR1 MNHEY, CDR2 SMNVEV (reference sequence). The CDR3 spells CASSSRYGQLDGIQYF. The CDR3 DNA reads TGTGCCAGCAGTTCTCGGTATGGACAGCTAGACGGTATTCAGTACTTC.

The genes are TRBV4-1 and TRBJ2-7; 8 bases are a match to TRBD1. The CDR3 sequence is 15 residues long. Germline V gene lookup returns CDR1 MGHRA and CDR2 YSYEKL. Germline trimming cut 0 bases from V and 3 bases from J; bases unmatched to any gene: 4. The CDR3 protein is CASSQETGGVYEQYF. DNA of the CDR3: TGCGCCAGCAGCCAAGAAACAGGGGGAGTCTACGAGCAGTACTTC.

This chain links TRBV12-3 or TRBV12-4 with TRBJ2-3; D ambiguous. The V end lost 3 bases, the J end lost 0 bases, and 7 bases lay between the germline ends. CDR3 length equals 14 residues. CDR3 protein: CASSFGSSTDTQYF. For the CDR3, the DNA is TGTGCCAGCAGTTTTGGCAGTAGCACAGATACGCAGTATTTT.

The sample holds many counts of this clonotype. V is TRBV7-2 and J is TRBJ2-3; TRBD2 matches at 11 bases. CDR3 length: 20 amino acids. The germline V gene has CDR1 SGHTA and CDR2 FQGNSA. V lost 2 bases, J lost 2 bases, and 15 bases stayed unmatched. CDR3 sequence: CASSLRIPPSSGGHTDTQYF. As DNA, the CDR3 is TGTGCCAGCAGCTTAAGGATCCCCCCCTCTAGCGGGGGGCACACAGATACGCAGTATTTT.